A selection of T cell receptor beta chains follows, all from one sample in a study of T cells in Graves' hyperthyroidism and ophthalmopathy. TCRdb passed the multiplex PCR reads through MiXCR, listing each CDR3 protein once. The sample has roughly 520,000 distinct CDR3 sequences, around a quarter seen once; the top ten hold around 10%. The material sequenced was blood. These receptors came from a woman in her twenties or thirties with Graves' ophthalmopathy. Each CDR3 is given with its conserved first and last residue. Fields, in order: J gene, V gene, CDR3 protein.

J gene: TRBJ2-7; V gene: TRBV19; CDR3 protein: CASSTNLLYEQYF
J gene: TRBJ2-7; V gene: TRBV6-4; CDR3 protein: CATSQGNYEQYF
J gene: TRBJ2-5; V gene: TRBV4-2; CDR3 protein: CASSQDPGGQGLAQYF
J gene: TRBJ1-6; V gene: TRBV7-2; CDR3 protein: CASSLGTGLSPLHF
J gene: TRBJ1-1; V gene: TRBV12-3/TRBV12-4; CDR3 protein: CASSPPWGNAASTEAFF
J gene: TRBJ1-1; V gene: TRBV6-1; CDR3 protein: CASSSYLSPEAFF
J gene: TRBJ2-7; V gene: TRBV29-1; CDR3 protein: CSVAKNLDSRGAYEQYF
J gene: TRBJ2-7; V gene: TRBV7-2; CDR3 protein: CASSLGQGSSEQYF
J gene: TRBJ2-5; V gene: TRBV12-3/TRBV12-4; CDR3 protein: CASSSRTSGWETQYF
J gene: TRBJ1-1; V gene: TRBV2; CDR3 protein: CASSEGIRAGREAFF